This TCR beta chain was retrieved from a study of T cell responses to AZD1222 COVID-19 vaccine. With respect to this clone: Its antigen is currently unknown.

Measured with immunoSEQ multiplex PCR; TCRdb has only the in-frame clones, and not every one. The sample contains fewer than 120,000 clones, roughly 90% of which appear only once. General observations from the study: Close to half of all spike-specific TCRs reportedly target regions of the variants that are unmutated. Spike-specific TCR breadth and depth were elevated following two AZD1222 doses. Researchers took repertoire samples only after the peak T cell response had come. Donors were mostly white British, more females; clonal diversity possibly underestimated.

Germline V lookup: CDR1 LGHDT, CDR2 YNNKEL (reference sequence). The trim removed 4 bases at V and 3 bases at J, leaving 11 bases unmatched. The CDR3 runs 19 residues. The clonotype was recovered from an adult who received the AZD1222 COVID-19 vaccine. The sequencing used peripheral blood, collected 28 days after the second AZD1222 dose. V is TRBV3-1 (or the pseudogene TRBV3-2) and J is TRBJ2-3; 15 bases line up with TRBD2. This CDR3 reads CASSLGLAGGPRCTDTQYF. DNA for the CDR3: TGTGCCAGCAGCCTCGGACTAGCGGGGGGGCCTCGGTGTACAGATACGCAGTATTTT.